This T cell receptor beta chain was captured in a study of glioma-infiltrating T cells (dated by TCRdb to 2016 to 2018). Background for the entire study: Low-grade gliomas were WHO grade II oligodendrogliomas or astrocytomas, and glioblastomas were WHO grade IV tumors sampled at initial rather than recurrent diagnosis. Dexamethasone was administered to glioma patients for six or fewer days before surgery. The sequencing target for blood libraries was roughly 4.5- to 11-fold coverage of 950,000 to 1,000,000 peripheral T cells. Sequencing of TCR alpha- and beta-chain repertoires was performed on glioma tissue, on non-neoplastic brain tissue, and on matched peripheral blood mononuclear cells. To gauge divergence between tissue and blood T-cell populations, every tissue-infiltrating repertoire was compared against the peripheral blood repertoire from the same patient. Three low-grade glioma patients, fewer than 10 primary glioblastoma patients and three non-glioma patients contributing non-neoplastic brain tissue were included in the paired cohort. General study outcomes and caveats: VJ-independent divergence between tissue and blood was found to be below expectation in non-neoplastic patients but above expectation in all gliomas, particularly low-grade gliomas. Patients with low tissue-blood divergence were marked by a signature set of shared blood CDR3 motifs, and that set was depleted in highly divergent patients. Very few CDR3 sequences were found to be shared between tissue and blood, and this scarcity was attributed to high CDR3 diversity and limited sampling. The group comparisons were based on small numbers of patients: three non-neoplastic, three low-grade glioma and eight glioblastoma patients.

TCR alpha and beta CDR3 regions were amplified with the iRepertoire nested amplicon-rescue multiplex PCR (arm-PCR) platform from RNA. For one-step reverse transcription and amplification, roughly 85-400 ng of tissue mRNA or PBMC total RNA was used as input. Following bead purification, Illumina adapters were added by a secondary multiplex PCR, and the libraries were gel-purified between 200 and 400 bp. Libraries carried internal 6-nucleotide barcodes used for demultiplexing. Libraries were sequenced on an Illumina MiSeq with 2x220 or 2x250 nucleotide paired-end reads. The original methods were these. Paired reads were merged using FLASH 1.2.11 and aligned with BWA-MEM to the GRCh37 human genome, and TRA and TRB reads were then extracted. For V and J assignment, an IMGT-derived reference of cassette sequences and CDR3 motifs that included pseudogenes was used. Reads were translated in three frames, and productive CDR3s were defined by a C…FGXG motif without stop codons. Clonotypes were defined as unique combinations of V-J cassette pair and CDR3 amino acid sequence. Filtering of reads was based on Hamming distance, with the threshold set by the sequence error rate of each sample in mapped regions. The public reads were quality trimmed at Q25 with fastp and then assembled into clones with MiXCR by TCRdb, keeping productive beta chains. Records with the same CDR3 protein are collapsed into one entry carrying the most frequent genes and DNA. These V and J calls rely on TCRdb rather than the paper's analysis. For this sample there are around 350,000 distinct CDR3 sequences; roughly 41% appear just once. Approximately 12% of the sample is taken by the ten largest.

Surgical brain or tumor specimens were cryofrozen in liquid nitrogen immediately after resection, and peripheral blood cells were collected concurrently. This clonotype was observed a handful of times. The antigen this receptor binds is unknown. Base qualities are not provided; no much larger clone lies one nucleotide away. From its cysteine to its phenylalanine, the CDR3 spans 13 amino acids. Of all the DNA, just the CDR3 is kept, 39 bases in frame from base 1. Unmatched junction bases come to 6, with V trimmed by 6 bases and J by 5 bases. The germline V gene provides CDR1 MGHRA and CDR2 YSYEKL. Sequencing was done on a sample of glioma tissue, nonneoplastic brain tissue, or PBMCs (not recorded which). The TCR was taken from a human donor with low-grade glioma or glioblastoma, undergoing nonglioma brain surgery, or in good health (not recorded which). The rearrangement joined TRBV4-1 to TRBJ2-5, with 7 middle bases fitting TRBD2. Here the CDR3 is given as CASSQAGEETQYF. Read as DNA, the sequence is TGCGCCAGCAGTCAGGCGGGAGAGGAGACCCAGTACTTC.